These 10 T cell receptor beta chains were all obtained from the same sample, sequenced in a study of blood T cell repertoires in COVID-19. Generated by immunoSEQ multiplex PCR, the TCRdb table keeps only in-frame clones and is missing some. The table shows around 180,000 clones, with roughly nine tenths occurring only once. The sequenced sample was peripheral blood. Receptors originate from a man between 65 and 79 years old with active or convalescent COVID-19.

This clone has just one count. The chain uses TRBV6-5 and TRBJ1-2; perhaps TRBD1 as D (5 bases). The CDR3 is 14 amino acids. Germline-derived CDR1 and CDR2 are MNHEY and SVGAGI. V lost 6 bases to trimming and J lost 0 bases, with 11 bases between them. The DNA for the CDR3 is TGTGCCAGCAGACTGGACATCACTAACTATGGCTACACCTTC. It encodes CASRLDITNYGYTF.

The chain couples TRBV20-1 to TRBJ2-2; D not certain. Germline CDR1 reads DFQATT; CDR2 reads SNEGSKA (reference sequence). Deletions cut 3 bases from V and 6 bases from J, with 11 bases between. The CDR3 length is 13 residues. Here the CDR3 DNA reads TGCAGTGCTAGTAGTGGGCGATCCGGGGAGCTGTTTTTT. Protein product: CSASSGRSGELFF.

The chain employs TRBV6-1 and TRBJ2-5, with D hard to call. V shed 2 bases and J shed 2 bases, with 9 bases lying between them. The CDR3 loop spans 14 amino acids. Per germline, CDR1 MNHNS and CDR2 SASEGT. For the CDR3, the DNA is TGTGCCAGCAGTGAACCCGCCAGACAAGAGACCCAGTACTTC. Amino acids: CASSEPARQETQYF.

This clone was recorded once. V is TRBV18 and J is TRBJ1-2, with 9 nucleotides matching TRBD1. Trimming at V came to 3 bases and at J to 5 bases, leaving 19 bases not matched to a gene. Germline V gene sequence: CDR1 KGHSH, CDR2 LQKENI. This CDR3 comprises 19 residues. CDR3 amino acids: CASSPVIQGAEFGNYGYTF. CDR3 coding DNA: TGTGCCAGCTCACCGGTTATACAGGGGGCGGAATTCGGCAATTATGGCTACACCTTC. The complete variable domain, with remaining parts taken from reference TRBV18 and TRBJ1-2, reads NAGVMQNPRHLVRRRGQEARLRCSPMKGHSHVYWYRQLPEEGLKFMVYLQKENIIDESGMPKERFSAEFPKEGPSILRIQQVVRGDSAAYFCASSPVIQGAEFGNYGYTFGSGTRLTVV.

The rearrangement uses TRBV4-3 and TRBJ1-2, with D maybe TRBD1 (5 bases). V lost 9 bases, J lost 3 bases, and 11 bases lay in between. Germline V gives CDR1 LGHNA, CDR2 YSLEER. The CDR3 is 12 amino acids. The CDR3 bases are TGCGCCAGTCAGGGCCGCGACTATGGCTACACCTTC. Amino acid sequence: CASQGRDYGYTF.

As DNA, the CDR3 is TGTGCCAGCAGTGTCGTGGTCGGGACTAGCCTGTTCTTC. This gives the protein CASSVVVGTSLFF. V usage is TRBV2 and J usage is TRBJ2-1; 9 bases line up with TRBD2. Germline-derived CDR1 and CDR2 are SNHLY and FYNNEI. The CDR3 runs 13 residues. J was trimmed by 15 bases and V by 4 bases; bases with no gene match: 10. The full variable domain, with the rest looked up from reference TRBV2 and TRBJ2-1, is EPEVTQTPSHQVTQMGQEVILRCVPISNHLYFYWYRQILGQKVEFLVSFYNNEISEKSEIFDDQFSVERPDGSNFTLKIRSTKLEDSAMYFCASSVVVGTSLFFGPGTRLTVL.

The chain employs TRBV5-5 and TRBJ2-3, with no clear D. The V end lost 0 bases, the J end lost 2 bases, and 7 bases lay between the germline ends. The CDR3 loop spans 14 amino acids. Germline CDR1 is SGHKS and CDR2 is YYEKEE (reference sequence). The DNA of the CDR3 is TGTGCCAGCAGCTTGGGGCCAACCACAGATACGCAGTATTTT. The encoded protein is CASSLGPTTDTQYF. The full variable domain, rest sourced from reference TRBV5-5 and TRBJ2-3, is DAGVTQSPTHLIKTRGQQVTLRCSPISGHKSVSWYQQVLGQGPQFIFQYYEKEERGRGNFPDRFSARQFPNYSSELNVNALLLGDSALYLCASSLGPTTDTQYFGPGTRLTVL.

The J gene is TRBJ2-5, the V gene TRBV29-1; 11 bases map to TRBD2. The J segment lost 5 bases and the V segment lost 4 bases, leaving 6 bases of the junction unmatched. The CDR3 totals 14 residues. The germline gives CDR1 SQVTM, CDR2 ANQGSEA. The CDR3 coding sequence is TGCAGCGTTGGACTAGCGGGAACTGAGGAGACCCAGTACTTC. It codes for CSVGLAGTEETQYF.

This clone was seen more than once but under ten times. CDR3 bases: TGTGCCAGTAGTACGGACAGGGTTGCTTACTTC. Translated: CASSTDRVAYF. The rearrangement uses TRBV19 and TRBJ2-5; TRBD1 matches 8 bases. V lost 4 bases, J lost 14 bases, and 6 bases stayed unmatched. CDR3 length equals 11 residues. Per the germline V gene, CDR1 is LNHDA and CDR2 is SQIVND (reference sequence).

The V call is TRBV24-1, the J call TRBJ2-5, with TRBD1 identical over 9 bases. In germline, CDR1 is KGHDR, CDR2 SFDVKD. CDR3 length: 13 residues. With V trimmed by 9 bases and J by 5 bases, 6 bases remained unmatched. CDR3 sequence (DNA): TGTGCCACCGCCACAGGGGGCAGGGAGACCCAGTACTTC. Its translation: CATATGGRETQYF.